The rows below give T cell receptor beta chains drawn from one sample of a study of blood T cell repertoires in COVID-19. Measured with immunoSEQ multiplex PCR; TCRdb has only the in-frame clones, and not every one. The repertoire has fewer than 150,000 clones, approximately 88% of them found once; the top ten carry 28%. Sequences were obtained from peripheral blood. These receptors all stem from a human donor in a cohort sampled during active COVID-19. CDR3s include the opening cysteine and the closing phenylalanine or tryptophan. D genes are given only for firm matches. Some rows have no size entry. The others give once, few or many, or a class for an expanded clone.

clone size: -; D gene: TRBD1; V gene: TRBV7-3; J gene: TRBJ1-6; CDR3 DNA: TGTGCCAGCAGCTTCTACAGGGGCTTTTCTGGGAATTCACCCCTCCACTTT; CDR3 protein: CASSFYRGFSGNSPLHF
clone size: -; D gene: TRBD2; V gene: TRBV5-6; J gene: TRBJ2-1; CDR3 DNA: TGTGCCAGCAGCTTATTAGCGGGGGGGCCCTATGAGCAGTTCTTC; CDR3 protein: CASSLLAGGPYEQFF
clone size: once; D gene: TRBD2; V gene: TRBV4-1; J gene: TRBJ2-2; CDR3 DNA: TGCGCCAGCAGCCAAGCAGGGGTAGCGGGGGGTAGCGGGGAGCTGTTTTTT; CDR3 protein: CASSQAGVAGGSGELFF
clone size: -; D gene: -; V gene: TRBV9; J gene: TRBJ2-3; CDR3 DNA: TGTGCCAGCAGCGTAGGACAAAGCACAGATACGCAGTATTTT; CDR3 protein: CASSVGQSTDTQYF
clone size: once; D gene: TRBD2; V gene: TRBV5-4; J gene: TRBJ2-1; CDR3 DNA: TGTGCCAGCAGCTGGGGACTAGCGTCCGACAATGAGCAGTTCTTC; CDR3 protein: CASSWGLASDNEQFF
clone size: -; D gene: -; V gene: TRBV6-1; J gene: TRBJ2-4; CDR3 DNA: TGTGCCAGCAGTGAGGGGGCGGTCAAAAACATTCAGTACTTC; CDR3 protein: CASSEGAVKNIQYF
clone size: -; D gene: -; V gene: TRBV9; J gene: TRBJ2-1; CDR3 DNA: TGTGCCAGCAGCCTGGAGGGGAGATGGGTCCATGAGCAGTTCTTC; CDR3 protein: CASSLEGRWVHEQFF
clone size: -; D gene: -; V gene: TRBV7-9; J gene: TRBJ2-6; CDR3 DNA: TGTGCCAGCAGCCCTAACCCCCCTGGGGCCAACGTCCTGACTTTC; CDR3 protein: CASSPNPPGANVLTF
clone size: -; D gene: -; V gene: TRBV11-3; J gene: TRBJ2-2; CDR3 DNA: TGTGCCAGCAGCTTAACGTGGGGTGACGGTGGCGGGTTGAACACCGGGGAGCTGTTTTTT; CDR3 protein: CASSLTWGDGGGLNTGELFF
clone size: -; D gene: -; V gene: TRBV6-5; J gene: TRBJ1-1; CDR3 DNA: TGTGCCAGCAGATCCCCAGGGTTGAACACTGAAGCTTTCTTT; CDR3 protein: CASRSPGLNTEAFF
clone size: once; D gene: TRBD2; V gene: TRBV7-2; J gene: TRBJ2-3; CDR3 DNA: TGTGCCAGCAGCTTAAACGGGGGGGCCATGGATACGCAGTATTTT; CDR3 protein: CASSLNGGAMDTQYF
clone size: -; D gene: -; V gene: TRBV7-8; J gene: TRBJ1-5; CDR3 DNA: TGTGCCAGCAGCTTCAGGGATCGGCAGCCCCAGCATTTT; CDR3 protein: CASSFRDRQPQHF
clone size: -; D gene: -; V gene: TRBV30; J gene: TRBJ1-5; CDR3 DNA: TGTGCCTGGAGTCAGGGACTAGGCAATCAGCCCCAGCATTTT; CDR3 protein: CAWSQGLGNQPQHF
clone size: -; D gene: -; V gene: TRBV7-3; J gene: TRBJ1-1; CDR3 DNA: TGTGCCAGCAGCCCATTAGGGGGTATGAACACTGAAGCTTTCTTT; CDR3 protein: CASSPLGGMNTEAFF
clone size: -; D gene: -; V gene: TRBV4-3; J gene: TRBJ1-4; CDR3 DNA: TGCGCCAGCAGCCAACAAACAGGGGAAAAACTGTTTTTT; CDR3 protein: CASSQQTGEKLFF
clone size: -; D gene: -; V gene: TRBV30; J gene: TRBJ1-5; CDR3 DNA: TGTGCCTGGAGTGTACGGGGGGTGGGCAATCAGCCCCAGCATTTT; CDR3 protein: CAWSVRGVGNQPQHF
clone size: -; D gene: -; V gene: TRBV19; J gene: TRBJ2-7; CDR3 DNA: TGTGCCAGTAGTCCGGAAGACAGGCCCTCCTACGAGCAGTACTTC; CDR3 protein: CASSPEDRPSYEQYF
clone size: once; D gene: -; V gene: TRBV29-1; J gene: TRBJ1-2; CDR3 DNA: TGCAGCGTTGACCCTCACGGCGGCTCTGGCTACACCTTC; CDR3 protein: CSVDPHGGSGYTF
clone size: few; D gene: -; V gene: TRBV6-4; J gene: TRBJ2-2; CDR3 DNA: TGTGCCAGCAGTGAGGCGGGGGCGAGCACCGGGGAGCTGTTTTTT; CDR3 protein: CASSEAGASTGELFF
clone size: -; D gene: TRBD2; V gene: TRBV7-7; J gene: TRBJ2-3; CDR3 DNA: TGTGCCAGCAGCTTAGGACCCGGGGGGGCCTGGGATACGCAGTATTTT; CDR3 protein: CASSLGPGGAWDTQYF
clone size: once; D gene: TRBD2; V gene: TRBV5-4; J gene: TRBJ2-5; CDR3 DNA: TGTGCCAGCAGCATGGTGGTAGCGGGAGCGGTAGAGACCCAGTACTTC; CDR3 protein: CASSMVVAGAVETQYF
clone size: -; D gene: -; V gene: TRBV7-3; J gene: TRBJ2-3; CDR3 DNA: TGTGCCAGCAGCTCCATTAGCACAGATACGCAGTATTTT; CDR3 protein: CASSSISTDTQYF
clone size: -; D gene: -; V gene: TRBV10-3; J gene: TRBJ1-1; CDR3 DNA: TGTGCCTCATTAGACACCGAAAAAGCTTTCTTT; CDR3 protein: CASLDTEKAFF
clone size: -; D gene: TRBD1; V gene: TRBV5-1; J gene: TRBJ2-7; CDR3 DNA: TGCGCCAGCAGCTTGCCAGGGACAGGGAGCTCCTACGAGCAGTACTTC; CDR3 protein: CASSLPGTGSSYEQYF
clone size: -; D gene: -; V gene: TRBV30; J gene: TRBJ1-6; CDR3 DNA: TGTGCCTGGCAGGACAACTATAATTCACCCCTCCACTTT; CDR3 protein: CAWQDNYNSPLHF
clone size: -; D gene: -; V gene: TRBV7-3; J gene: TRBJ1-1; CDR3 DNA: TGTGCCAGCAGCGCTCCGGGGGGGACTGAAGCTTTCTTT; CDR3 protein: CASSAPGGTEAFF
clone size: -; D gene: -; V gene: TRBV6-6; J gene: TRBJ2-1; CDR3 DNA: TGTGCCAGCCGAAGGGGAAACAATGAGCAGTTCTTC; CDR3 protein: CASRRGNNEQFF
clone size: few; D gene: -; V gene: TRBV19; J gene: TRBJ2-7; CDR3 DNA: TGTGCCAGTAGTATAACAGGGCAGTCCCCCTACGAGCAGTACTTC; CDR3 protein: CASSITGQSPYEQYF
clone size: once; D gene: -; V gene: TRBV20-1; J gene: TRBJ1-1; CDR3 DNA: TGCAGTGCTAGTTCTCCAAGGGGAGGGACTGAAGCTTTCTTT; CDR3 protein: CSASSPRGGTEAFF
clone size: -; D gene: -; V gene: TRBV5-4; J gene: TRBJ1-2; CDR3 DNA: TGTGCCAGCAGCAAGAGAAGCCCGGAGGGCTACACCTTC; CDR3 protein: CASSKRSPEGYTF
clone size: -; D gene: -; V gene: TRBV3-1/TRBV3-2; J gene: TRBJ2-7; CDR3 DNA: TGTGCCAGCAGCCAAGAGCGGGGCCGGGGCTCCTACGAGCAGTACTTC; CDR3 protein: CASSQERGRGSYEQYF